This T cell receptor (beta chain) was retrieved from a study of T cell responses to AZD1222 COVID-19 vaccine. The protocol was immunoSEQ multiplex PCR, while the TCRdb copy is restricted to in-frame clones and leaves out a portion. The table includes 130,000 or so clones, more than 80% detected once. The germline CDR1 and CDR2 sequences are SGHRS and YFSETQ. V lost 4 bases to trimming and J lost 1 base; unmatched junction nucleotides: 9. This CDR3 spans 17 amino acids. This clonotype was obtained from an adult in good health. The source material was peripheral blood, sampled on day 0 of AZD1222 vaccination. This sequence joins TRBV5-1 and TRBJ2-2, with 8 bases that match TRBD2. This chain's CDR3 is CASSVLAGMGNTGELFF. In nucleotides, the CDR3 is TGCGCCAGCAGCGTCCTAGCGGGCATGGGGAACACCGGGGAGCTGTTTTTT.